Shown below are 11 T cell receptor beta chains from a single sample sequenced in a study of T cell changes during pregnancy in multiple sclerosis. Measured with immunoSEQ multiplex PCR; TCRdb has only the in-frame clones, and not every one. Here the sample spans 45,000 to 70,000 clones, roughly 92% being singletons. Material: peripheral blood, obtained in the third trimester of pregnancy. The source is a female donor in good health, enrolled as a control in a pregnancy study.

The chain uses TRBV25-1 and TRBJ2-7, with D possibly TRBD2 on 6 matching bases. Germline V CDR1 and CDR2: MGHDK, SYGVNS. CDR3 length: 15 residues. Trimming took off 6 bases at V and 3 bases at J, with 18 bases between the two ends. CDR3 sequence reads: CASSPLGDGSYEQYF. CDR3 nucleotide sequence: TGTGCCAGCAGCCCCTTGGGGGACGGGAGCTACGAGCAGTACTTC.

This sequence joins TRBV7-2 and TRBJ2-2; the D gene is possibly TRBD2 (5 bases). V was cut by 2 bases and J by 3 bases, with 10 bases left in between. The CDR3 length is 15 residues. Germline values: CDR1 SGHTA, CDR2 FQGNSA. This CDR3 is CASSLRGPDTGELFF. CDR3 coding DNA: TGTGCCAGCAGCTTACGGGGTCCCGACACCGGGGAGCTGTTTTTT.

The chain is built from TRBV4-1 and TRBJ1-2, with TRBD1 as a possible D gene (5 bases). CDR1 MGHRA and CDR2 YSYEKL come from the germline V gene. Trimming cost V 0 bases and J 7 bases, with 9 bases left between them. This CDR3 region has 13 residues. CDR3 in DNA: TGCGCCAGCAGCCAAGAGACAGACCGTGGCTACACCTTC. Translating gives CASSQETDRGYTF.

The chain carries TRBV29-1 and TRBJ2-3, with 8 bases aligning to TRBD1. The ends lost 6 bases at V and 1 base at J; junction bases unmatched: 3. This CDR3 region has 13 residues. Germline V gene lookup returns CDR1 SQVTM and CDR2 ANQGSEA. DNA for the CDR3: TGCAGCGTAGACAGGGGAGGCACAGATACGCAGTATTTT. Residues: CSVDRGGTDTQYF.

This clone has a single count. This chain joins TRBV27 and TRBJ2-1; 8 bases are shared with TRBD2. With V trimmed by 2 bases and J by 3 bases, 6 bases remained unmatched. Germline V gene sequence: CDR1 MNHEY, CDR2 SMNVEV (reference sequence). The CDR3 runs to 16 residues. This CDR3 is CASSLSGAGGYNEQFF. CDR3 bases: TGTGCCAGCAGTTTAAGTGGGGCGGGGGGCTACAATGAGCAGTTCTTC.

This chain joins TRBV28 and TRBJ2-2; TRBD2 matches at 9 bases. V trimming: 3 bases; J trimming: 1 base; junction bases outside the gene matches: 9. Per the germline V gene, CDR1 is MDHEN and CDR2 is SYDVKM. This CDR3 comprises 18 residues. CDR3 protein: CASSFQREAYLNTGELFF. The CDR3 bases are TGTGCCAGCAGTTTCCAGCGGGAGGCCTACTTGAACACCGGGGAGCTGTTTTTT.

This clone was found a few times. V is TRBV5-4 and J is TRBJ1-1, with D perhaps matching TRBD1 (5 bases). Per the germline V gene, CDR1 is SGHNT and CDR2 is YYREEE (reference sequence). The CDR3 loop spans 12 amino acids. The germline V and J ends were trimmed by 9 bases and 2 bases, with 11 bases remaining between them. CDR3 residues: CAISTGNTEAFF. In DNA form, the CDR3 reads TGTGCCATCTCAACAGGTAACACTGAAGCTTTCTTT.

This clone showed up just once. The V call is TRBV4-1, the J call TRBJ1-2; D remains unclear. CDR3 length: 13 amino acids. Trimming took off 0 bases at V and 2 bases at J, with 4 bases between the two ends. Looked up from germline, CDR1 is MGHRA and CDR2 is YSYEKL. The CDR3 spells CASSQEQNYGYTF. The CDR3 DNA follows: TGCGCCAGCAGCCAAGAACAGAACTATGGCTACACCTTC.

This sequence joins TRBV5-1 and TRBJ1-2, with D perhaps matching TRBD1 (5 bases). The CDR3 consists of 16 residues. The germline CDR1 and CDR2 sequences are SGHRS and YFSETQ. V lost 4 bases to trimming and J lost 4 bases, with 20 bases between them. The CDR3: CASSPSPDLRGYGYTF. DNA for the CDR3: TGCGCCAGCAGCCCGTCTCCGGACCTAAGGGGCTATGGCTACACCTTC. The full variable domain, completed using reference TRBV5-1 and TRBJ1-2, is KAGVTQTPRYLIKTRGQQVTLSCSPISGHRSVSWYQQTPGQGLQFLFEYFSETQRNKGNFPGRFSGRQFSNSRSEMNVSTLELGDSALYLCASSPSPDLRGYGYTFGSGTRLTVV.

Here the CDR3 DNA reads TGCGCCAGCAGCCCAGGACAGGGGGCTGGGACTGAAGCTTTCTTT. Its translation is CASSPGQGAGTEAFF. V and J are TRBV4-1 and TRBJ1-1; 11 bases line up with TRBD1. V gave up 4 bases and J gave up 5 bases; unmatched junction bases: 6. The germline gives CDR1 MGHRA, CDR2 YSYEKL. The CDR3 runs to 15 residues.

The J gene is TRBJ1-2, the V gene TRBV6-5; TRBD1 is a possible D gene (5 bases). The CDR3 loop spans 14 amino acids. Germline lookup yields CDR1 MNHEY and CDR2 SVGAGI. V dropped 7 bases and J dropped 5 bases, with 17 bases sitting between them. The CDR3 sequence is CASNSRGGGYGYTF. As DNA, the CDR3 is TGTGCCAGCAACTCCCGGGGGGGAGGGTATGGCTACACCTTC.